The 27 T cell receptor beta chains below all came from one sample that was sequenced in a study of OX40 agonist ivuxolimab in advanced cancers. Profiled with immunoSEQ multiplex PCR; TCRdb holds only in-frame clones, not every one. The table has 70,000 or so clones, roughly nine tenths seen once. Sequenced here: CD4+ or CD8+ T cells sorted from blood, sampled in a trial of the OX40 agonist ivuxolimab. The receptors stem from an adult with an advanced solid tumor such as melanoma, head and neck, liver or kidney cancer.

This chain joins TRBV21-1 and TRBJ1-4; TRBD1 is the table's D call, not checked against the DNA. TRBV21-1 is a listed pseudogene. This CDR3 is 15 amino acids long. The CDR3 reads CASSSDSATNEKLFF. The CDR3 DNA follows: TGTGCCAGCAGCAGTGACAGTGCAACTAATGAAAAACTGTTTTTT.

The rearrangement uses TRBV28 and TRBJ2-7, with a possible D match to TRBD1 (6 bases). Trimming pared 7 bases from V and 2 bases from J, leaving 15 bases between. CDR1 and CDR2 from the germline V gene are MDHEN and SYDVKM. The CDR3 is made up of 14 amino acids. The CDR3 spells CASNLPDSPYEQYF. As DNA, the CDR3 is TGTGCCAGCAACCTTCCGGACAGCCCCTACGAGCAGTACTTC.

The rearrangement links TRBV12-5 to TRBJ2-1; D might be TRBD1 or TRBD2, each matching 5 bases. Trimming pared 9 bases from V and 2 bases from J, leaving 17 bases between. This CDR3 spans 15 amino acids. Germline V gives CDR1 LGHNT, CDR2 FRNRAP. CDR3 DNA sequence: TGTGCTAGCGAAACCGGGACCGTGACCTACAATGAGCAGTTCTTC. Its translation is CASETGTVTYNEQFF.

The genes are TRBV4-2 and TRBJ2-5, with D perhaps TRBD1 (5 bases). The better agreement between TRBJ2-7 and the DNA end casts doubt on the J call. The CDR3 consists of 15 residues. The V gene's germline CDR1 is LGHNA and CDR2 YNFKEQ. The CDR3 bases are TGTGCCAGCAGCCAAGATCGGTTAGGGGTCTACGAGCAGTACTTC. Its protein product is CASSQDRLGVYEQYF.

This clone is a singleton in its sample. The gene calls are TRBV28 and TRBJ2-5; maybe TRBD2 (5 bases). The DNA end is a closer match to TRBJ2-7, so the J assignment may be wrong. Germline assignment: CDR1 MDHEN and CDR2 SYDVKM. The CDR3 loop spans 14 amino acids. The CDR3 protein is CASSPRGPLNEQYF. In DNA form, the CDR3 reads TGTGCCAGCAGTCCTCGAGGGCCCCTGAACGAGCAGTACTTC.

V usage is TRBV11-2 and J usage is TRBJ2-7; D ambiguous. The V end lost 7 bases, the J end lost 2 bases, and 15 bases lay between the germline ends. CDR3 length: 14 amino acids. Per the germline V gene, CDR1 is SGHAT and CDR2 is FQNNGV. CDR3 in DNA: TGTGCCAGCATAGTCTCGCAGAGACCCTACGAGCAGTACTTC. Its translation is CASIVSQRPYEQYF.

The rearrangement uses TRBV4-2 and TRBJ2-3; D is unresolved. The V and J ends lost 0 bases and 6 bases respectively, with 13 bases between them. Germline loops: CDR1 LGHNA, CDR2 YNFKEQ. This CDR3 contains 15 residues. The CDR3 region has the DNA TGTGCCAGCAGCCAAGATCCGGTATCGGTCGATACGCAGTATTTT. It is translated as CASSQDPVSVDTQYF.

This chain joins TRBV6-5 and TRBJ1-6, with D hard to call. The germline CDR1 and CDR2 sequences are MNHEY and SVGAGI. The CDR3 is made up of 15 amino acids. Trimming took off 7 bases at V and 9 bases at J, with 19 bases between the two ends. The CDR3: CASTLVRPEGSPLHF. Here the CDR3 DNA reads TGTGCCAGCACCTTAGTGAGGCCCGAGGGTTCACCCCTCCACTTT.

The chain is built from TRBV5-1 and TRBJ1-1, with 7 bases aligning to TRBD1. The CDR3 spans 13 residues. The germline V gene has CDR1 SGHRS and CDR2 YFSETQ. With V trimmed by 1 base and J by 8 bases, 5 bases remained unmatched. CDR3 sequence (DNA): TGCGCCAGCAGCTTGACCCCAGGGGGGGAAGCTTTCTTT. Its protein is CASSLTPGGEAFF.

The genes are TRBV27 and TRBJ2-2; D remains unclear. CDR1 is MNHEY and CDR2 is SMNVEV in the germline V gene (reference sequence). The CDR3 runs 16 residues. V lost 5 bases and J 0 bases, leaving 13 bases between the germline ends. CDR3 amino acids: CASSRLGATNTGELFF. For the CDR3, the DNA is TGTGCCAGCAGTAGGCTCGGTGCCACGAACACCGGGGAGCTGTTTTTT.

CDR3 bases: TGTGCCAGCAGCTTCCGGACAGGGGACCACGAGCAGTACTTC. Protein product: CASSFRTGDHEQYF. The V and J genes are TRBV11-2 and TRBJ2-7, with 9 bases matching TRBD1. Germline values: CDR1 SGHAT, CDR2 FQNNGV. The junction had 5 bases not matched to a gene; V was cut back by 3 bases and J by 5 bases. The CDR3 is made up of 14 amino acids.

This chain connects TRBV5-4 to TRBJ1-5, with D uncertain. The CDR3 is 14 amino acids. V shed 1 base and J shed 2 bases, with 7 bases lying between them. CDR1 is SGHNT and CDR2 is YYREEE in the germline V gene (reference sequence). The DNA for the CDR3 is TGTGCCAGCAGCTTGATCTCTGGCAATCAGCCCCAGCATTTT. Its protein product is CASSLISGNQPQHF.

The chain employs TRBV9 and TRBJ1-4, with 7 bases identical to TRBD1. The CDR3 extends over 16 amino acids. V trimming: 2 bases; J trimming: 2 bases; junction bases outside the gene matches: 6. Germline V CDR1 and CDR2: SGDLS, YYNGEE. Written as DNA, the CDR3 is TGTGCCAGCAGCGTGCGACAGGGCGATACTAATGAAAAACTGTTTTTT. Its protein is CASSVRQGDTNEKLFF.

V gene TRBV7-9 combines with J gene TRBJ1-1; D might be TRBD1 (5 bases). This CDR3 is 14 amino acids long. V shed 5 bases and J shed 1 base, with 11 bases lying between them. Germline V gives CDR1 SEHNR, CDR2 FQNEAQ (reference sequence). The CDR3, as DNA: TGTGCCAGCAGCACTACGACAGAGAACACTGAAGCTTTCTTT. The encoded protein is CASSTTTENTEAFF.

The chain couples TRBV27 to TRBJ2-3, with D possibly being TRBD1 (6 bases). CDR3 length equals 16 residues. Trimming took 2 bases from V and 0 from J, leaving 12 bases between them. Germline CDR1 MNHEY, CDR2 SMNVEV (reference sequence). CDR3 in DNA: TGTGCCAGCAGTTTACGGACAGTCGCTAGCACAGATACGCAGTATTTT. Amino acids: CASSLRTVASTDTQYF.

This clone appeared a few times. V is TRBV10-2 and J is TRBJ1-5; possible D gene TRBD1, 6 bases. Trimming stripped 6 bases from V and 6 bases from J, with 27 bases between. The CDR3 has 18 amino acids. In germline, CDR1 is WSHSY, CDR2 SAAADI. Here the CDR3 DNA reads TGCGCCAGCAGCCCTCATACGGTGACAGGAGGGATAGGTCAGCCCCAGCATTTT. Its protein is CASSPHTVTGGIGQPQHF.

The chain is built from TRBV25-1 and TRBJ1-2, with 9 bases fitting TRBD1. Germline CDR1 reads MGHDK; CDR2 reads SYGVNS. V gave up 4 bases and J gave up 8 bases; unmatched junction bases: 5. The CDR3 is 13 residues long. The CDR3 reads CASSGGQGYGYTF. DNA for the CDR3: TGTGCCAGCAGTGGGGGACAGGGTTACGGCTACACCTTC.

This chain joins TRBV19 and TRBJ1-5, with no clear D. V lost 1 base, J lost 0 bases, and 7 bases lay in between. The CDR3 loop spans 15 amino acids. The germline V gene encodes CDR1 LNHDA and CDR2 SQIVND (reference sequence). The CDR3 DNA is TGTGCCAGTAGTATAGGAAGACCTAGCAATCAGCCCCAGCATTTT. Residues: CASSIGRPSNQPQHF.

The rearrangement links TRBV9 to TRBJ2-1, with 9 bases aligning to TRBD1. Germline loops: CDR1 SGDLS, CDR2 YYNGEE. With 4 bases clipped from V and 9 bases from J, the junction kept 5 bases outside the gene matches. CDR3 length: 13 amino acids. DNA of the CDR3: TGTGCCAGCAGCCCAAGGACAGGGGTTGAGCAGTTCTTC. This encodes CASSPRTGVEQFF.

The genes are TRBV5-1 and TRBJ1-2; maybe TRBD1 (6 bases). The germline V gene has CDR1 SGHRS and CDR2 YFSETQ. The CDR3 is 16 residues long. Trimming removed 4 bases at V and 4 bases at J, with 20 bases between. The CDR3 DNA is TGCGCCAGCAGCCCAGGGGACCGCGCAGCGGCCTATGGCTACACCTTC. This sequence encodes CASSPGDRAAAYGYTF.

This chain uses TRBV7-3 with TRBJ1-1; 7 bases are shared with TRBD1. Germline CDR1 and CDR2: SGHTA and FQGTGA. Trimming cost V 5 bases and J 7 bases; bases outside gene matches: 7. CDR3 length: 13 amino acids. The CDR3 DNA sequence: TGTGCCAGCAGCCCAGGGACAGAGGGTGAAGCTTTCTTT. It codes for CASSPGTEGEAFF.

The chain combines TRBV6-6 with TRBJ2-1; perhaps TRBD1 as D (5 bases). The germline V and J ends were trimmed by 0 bases and 9 bases, with 12 bases remaining between them. Germline-derived CDR1 and CDR2 are MNHNY and SVGAGI (reference sequence). The CDR3 is made up of 14 amino acids. The CDR3, as DNA: TGTGCCAGCAGTTACTCGGACACCGGTGTTGAGCAGTTCTTC. It specifies CASSYSDTGVEQFF.

This chain joins TRBV5-1 and TRBJ1-5, with 8 bases aligning to TRBD1. Germline CDR1 SGHRS, CDR2 YFSETQ. The CDR3 runs 16 residues. V lost 0 bases, J lost 4 bases, and 6 bases stayed unmatched. In nucleotides, the CDR3 is TGCGCCAGCAGCTTGGCGGAGACAGGGGTTAATCAGCCCCAGCATTTT. It translates to CASSLAETGVNQPQHF.

The chain has TRBV10-1 and TRBJ2-5; TRBD2 matches at 9 bases. Trimming took 3 bases from V and 7 from J; bases not matched to a gene: 3. The CDR3 is 13 residues long. Germline values: CDR1 WNHNN, CDR2 SYGVQD (reference sequence). The CDR3 here is CASSDRGGGTQYF. The DNA of the CDR3 is TGCGCCAGCAGTGATCGCGGGGGGGGGACCCAGTACTTC.

The V gene is TRBV23-1, the J gene TRBJ2-1; D is unresolved. TRBV23-1 counts as an open reading frame of uncertain function. Trimming removed 5 bases from V and 0 bases from J, with 26 bases in between. This CDR3 contains 20 residues. The CDR3 DNA follows: TGCGCCAGCAGTAAACCAACCCCGCGCCACGGCCTGAGCTCCTACAATGAGCAGTTCTTC. It specifies CASSKPTPRHGLSSYNEQFF.

CDR3 DNA: TGTGCTAGTGAGAAAGGGACGAACACTGAAGCTTTCTTT. This gives the protein CASEKGTNTEAFF. The chain recombines TRBV12-5 with TRBJ1-1; TRBD1 is a possible D gene (5 bases). This CDR3 comprises 13 residues. Per the germline V gene, CDR1 is LGHNT and CDR2 is FRNRAP. Trimming left V 7 bases short and J 1 base short, with 10 bases between.

The chain carries TRBV4-2 and TRBJ2-5, with 8 bases lining up with TRBD2. Germline V lookup: CDR1 LGHNA, CDR2 YNFKEQ. This CDR3 contains 13 residues. V was pared by 3 bases and J by 4 bases, with 1 base of the junction left unmatched. CDR3 DNA: TGTGCCAGCAGCCAGCGGGAGGTAGAGACCCAGTACTTC. This codes for CASSQREVETQYF.